This TCR beta chain is drawn from a study of post-analysis software for immune sequencing data. Study-level findings and limits: Five or six TRBV segments were more frequent in patients than controls; TRBV5-6, TRBV5-1 and TRBV20-1 belonged to this group. Under the F measure, samples that were prepared in one batch clustered strongly together. Multiple sclerosis patients had significantly lower normalized Chao1 diversity than controls.

Unique molecular identifiers were present in the TCR beta cDNA libraries. Between about 1 and 11 million T cells gave rise to 500,000 to 600,000 cDNA molecules. TCRdb recomputed calls from the PCR reads with MiXCR, one row per CDR3 protein. The data contain around 150,000 distinct CDR3 sequences, roughly 34% of them seen just once; the ten biggest clones take up over 25%. Germline assignment: CDR1 MGHDK and CDR2 SYGVNS. The CDR3 has 15 residues. J lost 3 bases, V lost 2 bases, and 6 bases had no gene match. This clonotype has a count of ten or more. Its antigen remains unidentified. Sequencing used blood, obtained after autologous hematopoietic stem cell transplantation. The rearrangement joins TRBV25-1 to TRBJ2-7, with 8 bases fitting TRBD1. This clonotype was sampled from a girl aged 5 to 17 with multiple sclerosis. This CDR3 is CASSEANRGSYEQYF. In DNA, the CDR3 is TGTGCCAGCAGTGAAGCGAACAGGGGGAGCTACGAGCAGTACTTC.